Listed below are T cell receptor beta chains from one sample, sequenced in a study of CD8 T cells in Susac syndrome. TCRdb independently ran MiXCR on the immunoSEQ multiplex PCR reads; one entry per CDR3 protein. The sample lists 200,000 to 250,000 distinct CDR3 sequences, just over 90% occurring once. Source material: CD4+ T cells from PBMCs. All receptors come from a human donor with multiple sclerosis. CDR3s include the opening cysteine and the closing phenylalanine or tryptophan. D genes are given only for firm matches. Size is omitted from some rows. Given values are once, few, many or a class for expanded clones.

J gene,D gene,V gene,clone size,CDR3 DNA,CDR3 protein
TRBJ1-2,-,TRBV10-3,-,TGTGCCATCAGTGGGAAGGACTATGGCTACACCTTC,CAISGKDYGYTF
TRBJ2-2,-,TRBV11-2,few,TGTGCCAGCAGCTCTGGTGGGAAACTCGGGGAGCTGTTTTTT,CASSSGGKLGELFF
TRBJ2-7,-,TRBV7-8,-,TGTGCCAGCAGCTTAGCGCCGGGGGAGCAGTACTTC,CASSLAPGEQYF
TRBJ2-1,TRBD2,TRBV7-2,-,TGTGCCAGCAGCCGGACTAGCGGGAGCCACAATGAGCAGTTCTTC,CASSRTSGSHNEQFF
TRBJ1-1,-,TRBV30,-,TGTGCCTGGAGCAAAACCATGAACACTGAAGCTTTCTTT,CAWSKTMNTEAFF
TRBJ2-1,-,TRBV9,-,TGTGCCAGCAGCGTAGCGGAGAGCTCCTACAATGAGCAGTTCTTC,CASSVAESSYNEQFF
TRBJ2-7,TRBD2,TRBV6-2/TRBV6-3,-,TGTGCCAGCAGCCGGGGGGATGGGCAGTACTTC,CASSRGDGQYF
TRBJ2-5,-,TRBV30,-,TGTGCCTGGAGTCGGGCCCAGGGACGGGCTGAGACCCAGTACTTC,CAWSRAQGRAETQYF
TRBJ2-5,-,TRBV6-6,once,TGTGCCAGCAAGGAGGGGGTTCGGGAGACCCAGTACTTC,CASKEGVRETQYF
TRBJ2-7,-,TRBV5-1,-,TGCGCCAGCAGCTTGGAGGGGACACACATTCGAGTCCAGCAGTACTTC,CASSLEGTHIRVQQYF
TRBJ1-3,-,TRBV3-1,-,TGTGCCAGCAGCCAAGATCGGGGGACAGGAAACACCATATATTTT,CASSQDRGTGNTIYF
TRBJ2-1,-,TRBV18,-,TGTGCCAGCTCACCGTACGGGGCTTACAATGAGCAGTTCTTC,CASSPYGAYNEQFF
TRBJ2-5,-,TRBV5-1,once,TGCGCCAGCAGCCACCGGGACCGCGGAGGTCCAGAGACCCAGTACTTC,CASSHRDRGGPETQYF
TRBJ1-1,TRBD1,TRBV11-3,-,TGTGCCAGCAGCTTAGCCCGGACAGGGAACACTGAAGCTTTCTTT,CASSLARTGNTEAFF
TRBJ2-1,-,TRBV19,-,TGTGCCAGTAGTTCATCCGGACCCCTTATTAATGAGCAGTTCTTC,CASSSSGPLINEQFF
TRBJ1-5,-,TRBV12-3/TRBV12-4,-,TGTGCCAGCAGTTTTTCTACGGATCAGCCCCAGCATTTT,CASSFSTDQPQHF
TRBJ2-1,-,TRBV18,-,TGTGCCAGCTCACCACCGGCCTGGGGGTCTGATGAGCAGTTCTTC,CASSPPAWGSDEQFF
TRBJ2-1,-,TRBV3-1,-,TGTGCCAGCAGCCAAGATCTTATGGGTGAGCAGTTCTTC,CASSQDLMGEQFF
TRBJ1-5,-,TRBV18,-,TGTGCCAGCTCACCAGGTGTCGGGGGGGGTCAGCCCCAGCATTTT,CASSPGVGGGQPQHF
TRBJ2-7,-,TRBV4-2,-,TGTGCCAGCAGCCAAGATGAAGGGGTAGGTTCCTACGAGCAGTACTTC,CASSQDEGVGSYEQYF
TRBJ1-2,-,TRBV12-3/TRBV12-4,-,TGTGCCAGCAGTTTGGTTGAAGGGCCGAGCACCTTC,CASSLVEGPSTF
TRBJ1-1,-,TRBV12-3/TRBV12-4,-,TGTGCCAGCAGGTGGGACCCAATTACGGAAGCTTTCTTT,CASRWDPITEAFF
TRBJ2-3,-,TRBV7-2,-,TGTGCCAGCAGCGCCAAAGGACCGATACTCACCGATACGCAGTATTTT,CASSAKGPILTDTQYF
TRBJ1-6,-,TRBV7-9,-,TGTGCCAGCAGCTTGAACCGGGATTCACCCCTCCACTTT,CASSLNRDSPLHF
TRBJ2-7,TRBD1,TRBV6-1,-,TGTGCCAGCAGTGAACCGGGACAGGTCCCCTACGAGCAGTACTTC,CASSEPGQVPYEQYF
TRBJ2-7,-,TRBV19,-,TGTGCCAGTAGTGGTCCTTCCTACGAGCAGTACTTC,CASSGPSYEQYF
TRBJ1-2,-,TRBV4-2,-,TGTGCCAGCAGCCAAGCCTTGAGGGGGGAAATCTATGGCTACACCTTC,CASSQALRGEIYGYTF
TRBJ1-3,-,TRBV15,few,TGTGCCACCAGCAGAGATTTGGGCGCTGGAAACACCATATATTTT,CATSRDLGAGNTIYF
TRBJ2-2,TRBD2,TRBV20-1,-,TGCAGTGCTAGAGATCGGATAGCGGGGAACACCGGGGAGCTGTTTTTT,CSARDRIAGNTGELFF
TRBJ1-2,TRBD1,TRBV6-1,-,TGTGCCAGCAGACGCGCCGGGACAGGGGGTTCTAACTATGGCTACACCTTC,CASRRAGTGGSNYGYTF
TRBJ2-7,-,TRBV6-4,-,TGTGCCAGCAGTGACTCCGGGTTTTTGGGCTACGAGCAGTACTTC,CASSDSGFLGYEQYF
TRBJ2-5,TRBD1,TRBV25-1,-,TGTGCCAGCAGTGGACAGGGGGCTAAGAGGGAGACCCAGTACTTC,CASSGQGAKRETQYF
TRBJ1-1,TRBD1,TRBV5-1,-,TGCGCCAGCAGCGCATCCGGGACAGGGGTCTCCGCGGGGACTGAAGCTTTCTTT,CASSASGTGVSAGTEAFF
TRBJ2-4,-,TRBV5-6,-,TGTGCCAGCAGCCAGGGCACGGACATTCAGTACTTC,CASSQGTDIQYF
TRBJ2-6,TRBD2,TRBV4-2,-,TGTGCCAGCAGCCCAGCAAGGCGGGGGGCCTCTGGGGCCAACGTCCTGACTTTC,CASSPARRGASGANVLTF